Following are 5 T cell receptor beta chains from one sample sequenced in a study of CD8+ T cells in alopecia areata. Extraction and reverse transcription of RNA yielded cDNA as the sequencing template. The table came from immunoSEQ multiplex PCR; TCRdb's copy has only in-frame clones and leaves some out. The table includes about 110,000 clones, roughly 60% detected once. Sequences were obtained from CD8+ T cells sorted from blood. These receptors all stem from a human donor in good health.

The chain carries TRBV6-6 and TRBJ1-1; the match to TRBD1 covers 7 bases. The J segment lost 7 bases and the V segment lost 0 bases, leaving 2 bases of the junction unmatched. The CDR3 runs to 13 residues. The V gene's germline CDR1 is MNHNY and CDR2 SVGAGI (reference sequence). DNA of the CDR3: TGTGCCAGCAGTTACTCGGACAGGAGTGAAGCTTTCTTT. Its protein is CASSYSDRSEAFF.

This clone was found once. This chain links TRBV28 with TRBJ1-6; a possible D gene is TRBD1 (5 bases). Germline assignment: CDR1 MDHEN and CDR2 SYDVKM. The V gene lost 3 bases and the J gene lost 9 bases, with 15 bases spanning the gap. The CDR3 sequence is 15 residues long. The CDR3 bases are TGTGCCAGCAGTTTTTGGGGACCAGTGGGTTCACCCCTCCACTTT. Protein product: CASSFWGPVGSPLHF.

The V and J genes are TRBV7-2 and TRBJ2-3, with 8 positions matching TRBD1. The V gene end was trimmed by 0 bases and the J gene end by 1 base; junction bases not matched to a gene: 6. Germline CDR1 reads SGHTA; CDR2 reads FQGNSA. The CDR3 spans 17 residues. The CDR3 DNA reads TGTGCCAGCAGCTTAGCGCCGACAGGGGTCCGCACAGATACGCAGTATTTT. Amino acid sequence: CASSLAPTGVRTDTQYF.

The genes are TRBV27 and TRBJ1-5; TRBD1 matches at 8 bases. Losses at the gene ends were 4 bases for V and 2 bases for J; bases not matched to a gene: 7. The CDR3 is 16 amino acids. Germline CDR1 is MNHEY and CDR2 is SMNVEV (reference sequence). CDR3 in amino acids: CASSSLLTGGNQPQHF. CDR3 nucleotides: TGTGCCAGCAGTTCACTCCTGACAGGGGGCAATCAGCCCCAGCATTTT.

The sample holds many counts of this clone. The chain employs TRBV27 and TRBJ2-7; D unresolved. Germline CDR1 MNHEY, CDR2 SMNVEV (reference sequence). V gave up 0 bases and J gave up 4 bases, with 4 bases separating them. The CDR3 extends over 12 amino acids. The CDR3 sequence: CASSLSGYEQYF. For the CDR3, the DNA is TGTGCCAGCAGTTTATCCGGTTACGAGCAGTACTTC.